The clone carrying this T cell receptor (beta chain) was recorded a few times. Its antigen is still unknown. Assay: immunoSEQ multiplex PCR; the TCRdb copy retains only in-frame clones and omits some. The sample lists 50,000 to 65,000 clones; about 80% were seen once. This entry comes from a study of a mutant IDH1 vaccine in newly diagnosed glioma. The wider study: Onset of vaccination occurred 4-6 weeks following radiotherapy alone, or with temozolomide cycles.

In germline, CDR1 is SGHKS, CDR2 YYEKEE (reference sequence). The CDR3 has 13 amino acids. Trimming took 2 bases from V and 7 from J; bases not matched to a gene: 6. The time point was: week 5, during vaccination. Vaccine doses each comprised 300 ug of mutant IDH1 20-mer peptide, with topical imiquimod. Donors had new IDH1-mutant astrocytomas of WHO grade 3 or 4 (ATRX-lost). The chain employs TRBV5-5 and TRBJ2-7, with 7 bases aligning to TRBD2. The specimen was PBMCs, collected from a glioma patient whose treatment included an IDH1 peptide vaccine. The origin of this receptor is a young man with glioma. CDR3 amino acids: CASSLGPAGEQYF. The CDR3 nucleotides are TGTGCCAGCAGCTTAGGACCAGCGGGGGAGCAGTACTTC.